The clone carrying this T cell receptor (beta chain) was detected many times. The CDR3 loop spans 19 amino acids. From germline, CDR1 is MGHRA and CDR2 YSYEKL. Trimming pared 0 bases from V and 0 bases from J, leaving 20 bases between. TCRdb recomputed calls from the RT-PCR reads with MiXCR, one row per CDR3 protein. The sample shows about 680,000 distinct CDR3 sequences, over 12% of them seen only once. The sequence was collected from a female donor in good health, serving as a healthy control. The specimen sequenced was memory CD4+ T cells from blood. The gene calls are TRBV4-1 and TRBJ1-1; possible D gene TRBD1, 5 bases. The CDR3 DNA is TGCGCCAGCAGCCAAGACCTCCTTCGGGGGGGAAGAATGAACACTGAAGCTTTCTTT. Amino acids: CASSQDLLRGGRMNTEAFF.